This TCR beta chain is from a study of post-analysis software for immune sequencing data. Overall study findings and caveats: Clustering by F measure revealed strong co-clustering among samples prepared together in one batch. Diversity measured as normalized Chao1 was significantly lower in multiple sclerosis patients than in controls. In patients, TRBV5-6, TRBV5-1 and TRBV20-1 belonged to five TRBV segments found more frequently than in controls.

Built from TCR beta cDNA, the libraries had unique molecular identifiers in them. TCRdb recomputed calls from the PCR reads with MiXCR, one row per CDR3 protein. The sample includes roughly 800,000 distinct CDR3 sequences, 46% of them seen just once. V was pared by 6 bases and J by 1 base, with 14 bases between. Per the germline V gene, CDR1 is SGHRS and CDR2 is YFSETQ. The CDR3 length is 14 residues. This clonotype has a handful of counts. The antigen is undetermined. The source material was blood. V and J are TRBV5-1 and TRBJ2-7; a possible D gene is TRBD1 (6 bases). The sequence was obtained from a girl between 10 and 17 years old with multiple sclerosis. The CDR3 DNA is TGCGCCAGCACCCATGGGACATCTTCCTACGAGCAGTACTTC. Translation: CASTHGTSSYEQYF.